The TCR beta chain described here comes from a study of T cell repertoires in aging, cancer and after chemotherapy. About the study: Donors were grouped into six age bands spanning 30 or younger through 70 or older. Paired samples before and after chemotherapy came from chronic lymphocytic leukemia patients on fludarabine- or bendamustine-based regimens. Whole-study findings and limits: Age-matched healthy donors had significantly more diverse, less clonal blood TCR repertoires than untreated cancer patients. Loss of evenness, beyond lost richness, contributed to age-related TCR diversity decline in cancer patients.

Multiplex touch-down PCR with TRB-A/B primers amplified rearranged V-D-J TRB sequences. MiXCR, run by TCRdb on the multiplex PCR reads, gives a single entry per CDR3 protein. The sample yields some 9,000 distinct CDR3 sequences, around 25% seen once. The germline V gene encodes CDR1 KGHDR and CDR2 SFDVKD. CDR3 length: 13 amino acids. Trimming removed 4 bases from V and 6 bases from J, with 12 bases in between. Peripheral blood genomic DNA, not sorted cells or RNA, was the template. This clonotype turned up a few times. Its antigen is not identified. Specimen: blood. The TCR was taken from a human donor with a blood cancer. The chain recombines TRBV24-1 with TRBJ2-7; a weak D match, TRBD2 (7 bases). The CDR3 nucleotides are TGTGCCACCAGTGAAACTAGGGGGGGCGAGCAGTACTTC. Protein: CATSETRGGEQYF.